The T cell receptor (beta chain) described here comes from a study of early T cells in non-severe SARS-CoV-2 infection. The CDR3 totals 14 residues. V lost 1 base and J 3 bases, leaving 10 bases between the germline ends. Germline V gene lookup returns CDR1 SGHRS and CDR2 YFSETQ. The TCR library protocol attached unique molecular identifiers to the individual cDNA molecules. TCRdb reprocessed the 5' RACE reads via MiXCR and lists one record per CDR3 protein. The table shows about 80,000 distinct CDR3 sequences, with about 17% occurring only once. This clonotype showed up just a few times. This clonotype was obtained from an adult who was a healthcare worker with PCR-confirmed SARS-CoV-2 infection or an uninfected control (not recorded which). The chain joins TRBV5-1 to TRBJ2-5, with D possibly matching TRBD1 (5 bases). Sequenced material: whole blood. CDR3 DNA: TGCGCCAGCAGCTTGAATTCAGGGAAAGAGACCCAGTACTTC. Translation: CASSLNSGKETQYF.